These 2 T cell receptor beta chains share one sample of origin, sequenced in a study of CD8 T cells in ankylosing spondylitis (dated by TCRdb to about 2017). The library was made by 5' RACE. The sequencing machine was an Illumina HiSeq 2500. Using fastp trimming at Q25 and MiXCR clonotype assembly, TCRdb reanalyzed the public sequencing data and kept in-frame beta chains. Here each entry gathers all rows of one CDR3 protein and keeps the most common genes and DNA. The sample data list some 200,000 distinct CDR3 sequences, and 25% to 30% of these were observed just once. The top ten clones comprise less than 8.5% of the sample. Sequencing was carried out using blood, either unsorted or a sorted T cell fraction (not recorded which). These receptors all come from a male donor with ankylosing spondylitis or in good health (not recorded which).

This clonotype was recorded at least ten times. This rearrangement joins TRBV7-2 to TRBJ2-7, with 10 bases identical to TRBD2. The CDR3 totals 16 residues. Germline CDR1 and CDR2: SGHTA and FQGNSA. The J segment lost 1 base and the V segment lost 2 bases, leaving 5 bases of the junction unmatched. Written as DNA, the CDR3 is TGTGCCAGCAGCTTATTCCCAGCGGGAGGGTCCTACGAGCAGTACTTC. The encoded protein is CASSLFPAGGSYEQYF.

The V call is TRBV29-1, the J call TRBJ2-5; 7 positions match TRBD1. The CDR3 length is 12 residues. Germline V gives CDR1 SQVTM, CDR2 ANQGSEA. Losses at the gene ends were 3 bases for V and 4 bases for J; bases not matched to a gene: 2. CDR3 DNA sequence: TGCAGCGTTGATCAGGGGGTAGAGACCCAGTACTTC. It is translated as CSVDQGVETQYF.